The 10 T cell receptor beta chains below all came from one sample that was sequenced in a study of cytomegalovirus exposure and HLA in healthy donors. 60 Vbeta and 13 Jbeta primers were used in PCR. Clones were sequenced by immunoSEQ multiplex PCR, and TCRdb holds only the in-frame ones, with some missing. The sample consists of around 180,000 clones, around 90% of them appearing once. The sequencing sample was made of PBMCs. The receptors were gathered from a woman aged 18-29 years in good health and CMV-seronegative.

The chain carries TRBV2 and TRBJ1-2, with a tentative D call TRBD1 (5 bases). This CDR3 is 14 amino acids long. Deletions cut 6 bases from V and 2 bases from J, with 13 bases between. From germline, CDR1 is SNHLY and CDR2 FYNNEI. The CDR3 bases are TGTGCCAGCAGGGGGGGAGGGTGGAACTATGGCTACACCTTC. The encoded protein is CASRGGGWNYGYTF.

The rearrangement joins TRBV6-5 to TRBJ2-3, with a possible D match to TRBD2 (6 bases). With 4 bases removed from V and 11 bases from J, the gap between germline ends came to 19 bases. This CDR3 is 14 amino acids long. From germline, CDR1 is MNHEY and CDR2 SVGAGI. CDR3 loop: CASSFFSLAPEQYF. CDR3 coding DNA: TGTGCCAGCAGTTTTTTCTCACTAGCACCTGAGCAGTATTTT.

J is TRBJ1-2 and V is TRBV2, with TRBD1 identical over 10 bases. The germline CDR1 and CDR2 sequences are SNHLY and FYNNEI. J was trimmed by 6 bases and V by 6 bases; bases with no gene match: 1. CDR3 length: 12 amino acids. CDR3: CASRGQGHGYTF. Here the CDR3 DNA reads TGTGCCAGCAGGGGACAGGGGCATGGCTACACCTTC.

This chain uses TRBV6-1 with TRBJ2-7; 8 bases align to TRBD1. The trim removed 7 bases at V and 3 bases at J, leaving 8 bases unmatched. The germline V gene has CDR1 MNHNS and CDR2 SASEGT. This CDR3 is built from 14 residues. CDR3 DNA: TGTGCCAGCACACGTATAGGACAGGGCTACGAGCAGTACTTC. Translation gives CASTRIGQGYEQYF.

This clone was found once. The chain couples TRBV18 to TRBJ1-2; TRBD1 might be the D (6 bases). Trimming took off 11 bases at V and 0 bases at J, with 13 bases between the two ends. Germline loops: CDR1 KGHSH, CDR2 LQKENI. The CDR3 has 13 residues. In nucleotides, the CDR3 is TGTGCCGGAGCCGAGGGGGCTAACTATGGCTACACCTTC. It specifies CAGAEGANYGYTF.

The V gene is TRBV7-2, the J gene TRBJ2-3, with 10 bases lining up with TRBD2. The trim removed 5 bases at V and 4 bases at J, leaving 6 bases unmatched. This CDR3 spans 15 amino acids. CDR1 and CDR2 (germline): SGHTA, FQGNSA. Here the CDR3 reads CASSQGGLASDTQYF. CDR3 DNA sequence: TGTGCCAGCAGCCAGGGGGGACTAGCGTCAGATACGCAGTATTTT.

The chain carries TRBV7-8 and TRBJ2-5; no firm D call. With the DNA end fitting TRBJ2-7 better, the J assignment may be wrong. CDR3 length: 17 amino acids. Germline loops: CDR1 SGHVS, CDR2 FQNEAQ. This CDR3 is CASSLTHNSGLSYEQYF. The CDR3 DNA follows: TGTGCCAGCAGCTTAACGCACAACAGTGGCCTCTCCTACGAGCAGTACTTC.

This sequence joins TRBV25-1 and TRBJ2-7; 10 bases map to TRBD1. With V trimmed by 3 bases and J by 3 bases, 5 bases remained unmatched. This CDR3 has 15 residues. From germline, CDR1 is MGHDK and CDR2 SYGVNS. The CDR3 is CASSESRDRGYEQYF. The CDR3, as DNA: TGTGCCAGCAGTGAGTCTCGGGACAGGGGCTACGAGCAGTACTTC.

This chain links TRBV19 with TRBJ1-1; 7 bases line up with TRBD1. Unmatched junction bases numbered 1, after V lost 3 bases and J lost 0 bases. This CDR3 comprises 14 residues. Germline V lookup: CDR1 LNHDA, CDR2 SQIVND (reference sequence). CDR3 sequence: CASSITGVNTEAFF. CDR3 nucleotide sequence: TGTGCCAGTAGTATCACAGGGGTGAACACTGAAGCTTTCTTT.

The chain combines TRBV7-9 with TRBJ1-4; 9 bases line up with TRBD1. Germline assignment: CDR1 SEHNR and CDR2 FQNEAQ (reference sequence). Losses at the gene ends were 5 bases for V and 7 bases for J; bases not matched to a gene: 11. The CDR3 is made up of 16 amino acids. The CDR3 DNA reads TGTGCCAGCAGCCTCTCCGGGACAGGGAGGAGTGAAAAACTGTTTTTT. It yields the protein CASSLSGTGRSEKLFF.